This paragraph covers one T cell receptor (beta chain) sequence. This sample was taken from a study of blood T cell repertoires in COVID-19. Study context: In each case, the material was cDNA or gDNA derived from T cells, B-cell-depleted T cells, or PBMCs.

The CDR3 extends over 16 amino acids. The germline gives CDR1 MGHRA, CDR2 YSYEKL. Trimming at V came to 1 base and at J to 6 bases, leaving 8 bases not matched to a gene. Profiling relied on immunoSEQ multiplex PCR, and the TCRdb table lists in-frame clones only, not all of them. The table records 250,000 to 300,000 clones, roughly nine tenths of them present only once. This receptor was identified in a woman aged 30 to 39 with COVID-19, enrolled during active disease. The chain is built from TRBV4-1 and TRBJ1-1; 10 bases align to TRBD1. Sequencing input: peripheral blood. The CDR3 DNA reads TGCGCCAGCAGCCAAGTGGGACAGGGGCCGAGGCCTGAAGCTTTCTTT. Translated, it gives CASSQVGQGPRPEAFF.